This TCR beta chain was sequenced during a study of blood T cell repertoires in COVID-19 (dated by TCRdb to the early 2020s). Regarding the complete study: Collaborator samples came from the United States, Italy and Spain and covered acute and convalescent phases of COVID-19. A freely available public database, intended as a resource for researchers studying the immune response to SARS-CoV-2, is where the repertoires were released. Deeply sampled blood TCRbeta repertoires from subjects exposed to, actively infected with, or recovered from COVID-19 were included in the dataset. Where HLA class I and class II types were available, the types were taken from metadata supplied by the sample provider, not from assay-based typing. The material from the prospective study consisted of cDNA or gDNA derived from T cells, B-cell-depleted T cells, or PBMCs. Sample metadata almost always included a de-identified subject ID, COVID-19 status, age in years and sex. The samples were drawn from two sources: the first 160 participants of the ongoing ImmuneRACE study, and 1,254 subjects contributed by 6 global collaborators. The paper as a whole reports these results and caveats: The amount of clinical and demographic metadata varied by source and participant and was provided uncurated.

The germline V and J ends show losses of 5 bases and 6 bases respectively, and no gene match explains 9 bases of the junction. The germline V gene (reference sequence) sets CDR1 to SEHNR and CDR2 to FQNEAQ. Including cysteine and phenylalanine, the CDR3 has 15 amino acids. The read is trimmed to its CDR3 DNA, 45 bases read in frame from base 1. Collaborating institutions collected whole blood in K2EDTA tubes following their own protocols. For TCRbeta analysis, collaborators shipped samples in one of three forms: frozen whole blood, isolated PBMCs, or DNA extracted from either of those sample types. TCRbeta CDR3 regions were amplified from genomic DNA by means of the immunoSEQ Assay, a bias-controlled multiplex PCR. On the authors' methods: Nucleated cell counts per sample were estimated from amplification of reference gene primers within the assay. To quantify the absolute abundance of each unique TCRbeta CDR3 rearrangement, sequence reads were collapsed and filtered. For each sample, productive Simpson clonality was calculated by taking the square root of Simpson's diversity index across productive rearrangements. The immuneACCESS repertoire file appears here via TCRdb, limited to in-frame rearrangements. These files lack a portion of the clones; in checked studies, under half of the deficit traces to unresolved V genes, and the cause of the others is not known. Clone size and V and J calls were adopted from that table, with D and trimming inferred from the DNA. The sample has about 98,000 clones on record, about 84% of them singletons. Around 11% of the sample lies in the top ten.

As regards this clone: Its antigen specificity is not known. The input lacks base qualities; no much larger clone sits a single base away.

The sequencing sample was made of peripheral blood. The chain links TRBV7-9 with TRBJ2-7, and 11 junctional nucleotides match TRBD1. This TCR was sampled from a woman aged 80 or over with acute or convalescent COVID-19. The encoded CDR3 is CASSLGRTGGSEQYF. The DNA sequence reads TGTGCCAGCAGCCTAGGAAGGACAGGGGGCTCCGAGCAGTACTTC. The CDR3 plus the reference TRBV7-9 and TRBJ2-7 genes for the other parts give the full variable domain: DTGVSQNPRHKITKRGQNVTFRCDPISEHNRLYWYRQTLGQGPEFLTYFQNEAQLEKSRLLSDRFSAERPKGSFSTLEIQRTEQGDSAMYLCASSLGRTGGSEQYFGPGTRLTVT.